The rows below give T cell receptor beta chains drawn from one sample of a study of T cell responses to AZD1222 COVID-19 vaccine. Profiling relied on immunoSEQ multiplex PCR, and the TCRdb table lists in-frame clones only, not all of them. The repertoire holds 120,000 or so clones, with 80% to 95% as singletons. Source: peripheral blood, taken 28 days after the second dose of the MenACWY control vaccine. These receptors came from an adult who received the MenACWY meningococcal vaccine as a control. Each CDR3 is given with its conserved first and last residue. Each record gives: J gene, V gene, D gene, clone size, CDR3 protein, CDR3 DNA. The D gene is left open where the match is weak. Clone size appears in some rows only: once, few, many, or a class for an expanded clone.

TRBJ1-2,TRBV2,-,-,CASRTGQQYGYTF,TGTGCCAGCAGGACTGGACAGCAGTATGGCTACACCTTC
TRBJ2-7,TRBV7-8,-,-,CASSLAGTYEQYF,TGTGCCAGCAGCTTAGCGGGAACTTACGAGCAGTACTTC
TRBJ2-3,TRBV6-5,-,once,CASSYSERSTDTQYF,TGTGCCAGCAGTTACTCCGAGAGGTCGACAGATACGCAGTATTTT
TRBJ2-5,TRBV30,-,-,CAWSASETQYF,TGTGCCTGGAGCGCTTCGGAGACCCAGTACTTC
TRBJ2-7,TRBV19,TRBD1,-,CASSTGTGGTYEQYF,TGTGCCAGTAGTACCGGGACAGGGGGAACCTACGAGCAGTACTTC
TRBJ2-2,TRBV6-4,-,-,CASKLGPLTGELFF,TGTGCCAGCAAGTTGGGACCACTCACCGGGGAGCTGTTTTTT
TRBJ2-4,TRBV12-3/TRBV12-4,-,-,CASSPDTNIQYF,TGTGCCAGCAGTCCAGACACAAACATTCAGTACTTC
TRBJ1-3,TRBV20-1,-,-,CSAMVGNTIYF,TGCAGTGCTATGGTGGGAAACACCATATATTTT
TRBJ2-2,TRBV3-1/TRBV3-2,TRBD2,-,CASSQVGGRGANTGELFF,TGTGCCAGCAGCCAAGTTGGCGGGAGGGGAGCGAACACCGGGGAGCTGTTTTTT
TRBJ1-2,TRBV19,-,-,CASSIGVGLAGYTF,TGTGCCAGTAGTATAGGGGTAGGGTTGGCTGGCTACACCTTC
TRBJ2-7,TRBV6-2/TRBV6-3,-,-,CASSYRGTPREQYF,TGTGCCAGCAGTTACAGGGGGACTCCACGCGAGCAGTACTTC
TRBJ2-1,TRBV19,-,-,CASSIGSISYNEQFF,TGTGCCAGTAGTATAGGCAGTATCTCCTACAATGAGCAGTTCTTC
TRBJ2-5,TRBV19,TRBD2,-,CASSNGGIGETQYF,TGTGCCAGTAGTAACGGGGGGATCGGGGAGACCCAGTACTTC
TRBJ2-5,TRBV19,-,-,CASSIEGRPGETQYF,TGTGCCAGTAGTATTGAAGGACGCCCCGGGGAGACCCAGTACTTC
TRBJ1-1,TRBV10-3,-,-,CATYRAMNTEAFF,TGTGCCACCTACAGGGCCATGAACACTGAAGCTTTCTTT
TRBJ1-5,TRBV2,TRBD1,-,CASSDWTGNNQPQHF,TGTGCCAGCAGTGATTGGACAGGAAACAATCAGCCCCAGCATTTT
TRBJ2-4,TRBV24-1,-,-,CATSAPLGGGNF,TGTGCCACCAGTGCCCCCCTGGGCGGGGGCAACTTC
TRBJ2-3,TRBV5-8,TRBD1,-,CASSLTGGANTDTQYF,TGTGCCAGCAGCTTGACAGGGGGCGCGAACACAGATACGCAGTATTTT
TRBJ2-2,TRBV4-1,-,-,CASSQDPGELFF,TGCGCCAGCAGCCAAGATCCCGGGGAGCTGTTTTTT
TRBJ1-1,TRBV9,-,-,CASSVDGNTEAFF,TGTGCCAGCAGCGTCGACGGGAACACTGAAGCTTTCTTT
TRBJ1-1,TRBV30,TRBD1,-,CARTGGGTEAFF,TGTGCCAGGACAGGTGGTGGGACTGAAGCTTTCTTT
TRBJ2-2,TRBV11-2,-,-,CASSLGPGAGELFF,TGTGCCAGCAGCTTAGGTCCGGGGGCCGGGGAGCTGTTTTTT
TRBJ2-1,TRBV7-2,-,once,CASSLQASPYNEQFF,TGTGCCAGCAGCCTACAGGCCTCCCCCTACAATGAGCAGTTCTTC
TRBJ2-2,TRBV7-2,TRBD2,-,CASSFGLAFVSGELFF,TGTGCCAGCAGCTTCGGACTAGCGTTCGTGTCCGGGGAGCTGTTTTTT
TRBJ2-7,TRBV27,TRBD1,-,CASSLSGGGYEQYF,TGTGCCAGCAGTTTATCAGGGGGCGGCTACGAGCAGTACTTC
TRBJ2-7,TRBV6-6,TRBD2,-,CASSPSGSPYEQYF,TGTGCCAGCAGCCCTAGCGGGAGCCCCTACGAGCAGTACTTC
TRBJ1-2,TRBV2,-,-,CASSEMGQGLGDGYTF,TGTGCCAGCAGTGAAATGGGGCAGGGTTTAGGGGATGGCTACACCTTC
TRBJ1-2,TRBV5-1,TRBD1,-,CASSLGGTGDYGYTF,TGCGCCAGCAGCTTGGGGGGCACAGGGGACTATGGCTACACCTTC